The sequence of this TCR beta chain was determined in a study of stem cell transplantation in POMP-related autoinflammatory disease. Study summary: Before transplant, CD4+ T cells skewed naive and CD8+ proportions were low. Study conclusions and caveats: Unique TRB V-J gene pairings were limited in number in patients with PRAID. PRAID patients trended toward lower TRB diversity and higher clonality in all analyzed T-cell subsets.

V gave up 1 base and J gave up 7 bases, with 15 bases separating them. There are 15 residues in the CDR3. Germline V gives CDR1 SGDLS, CDR2 YYNGEE. About this clone itself: Its antigen is not known.

Here immunoSEQ multiplex PCR was the method, and the copy in TCRdb shows in-frame clones only, minus some. The table includes approximately 65,000 clones, roughly 93% detected once. This sequence originates from a human patient with POMP-related autoinflammation and immune dysregulation (PRAID). Some T cells may be the graft donor's. This sample comprised CD4+ T cells from PBMCs, obtained after stem cell transplantation. The rearrangement joins TRBV9 to TRBJ2-4; the D gene is possibly TRBD1 (6 bases). The CDR3 DNA reads as TGTGCCAGCAGCGTATCCGGGACATTCGGGAACATTCAGTACTTC. It translates to CASSVSGTFGNIQYF.